The 22 T cell receptor beta chains in this list originate from one sample, sequenced in a study of cytomegalovirus exposure and HLA in healthy donors. Researchers ran the PCR with 60 Vbeta and 13 Jbeta primers. Profiled with immunoSEQ multiplex PCR; TCRdb holds only in-frame clones, not every one. The sample holds under 150,000 clones, 70% to 85% seen once. The sequenced sample was PBMCs. The source is a male donor in good health and CMV-seronegative.

This CDR3 is CASSVEGGRGNEQFF. The CDR3 region has the DNA TGTGCCAGCAGCGTAGAGGGCGGGAGAGGGAATGAGCAGTTCTTC. The genes are TRBV9 and TRBJ2-1; TRBD2 aligns across 7 bases. V lost 0 bases, J lost 7 bases, and 7 bases stayed unmatched. This CDR3 comprises 15 residues. Looked up from germline, CDR1 is SGDLS and CDR2 is YYNGEE.

This CDR3 is CASSQSIATNEKLFF. CDR3 DNA sequence: TGCGCCAGCAGCCAATCTATAGCAACTAATGAAAAACTGTTTTTT. This rearrangement joins TRBV4-3 to TRBJ1-4, with D uncertain. The V and J ends lost 2 bases and 0 bases respectively, with 7 bases between them. CDR1 is LGHNA and CDR2 is YSLEER in the germline V gene. CDR3 length: 15 residues.

V gene TRBV6-5 combines with J gene TRBJ1-3; no clear D gene. The germline gives CDR1 MNHEY, CDR2 SVGAGI. The CDR3 runs 12 residues. Trimming shortened V by 10 bases and J by 0 bases, and 7 bases separated the two germline ends. CDR3 coding DNA: TGTGCCACCGAGAGCTCTGGAAACACCATATATTTT. Translation: CATESSGNTIYF.

V usage is TRBV19 and J usage is TRBJ2-7; 9 bases map to TRBD2. The germline gives CDR1 LNHDA, CDR2 SQIVND (reference sequence). J was trimmed by 5 bases and V by 3 bases; bases with no gene match: 8. This CDR3 spans 15 amino acids. The CDR3 sequence is CASSMGTSGFHEQYF. CDR3 sequence (DNA): TGTGCCAGTAGTATGGGTACTAGCGGGTTCCACGAGCAGTACTTC.

This clone was counted once. The rearrangement uses TRBV7-6 and TRBJ1-5, with a possible D match to TRBD1 (6 bases). The V end lost 5 bases, the J end lost 4 bases, and 12 bases lay between the germline ends. Per germline, CDR1 SGHVS and CDR2 FNYEAQ. This CDR3 has 14 amino acids. CDR3 coding DNA: TGTGCCAGCAGCCCCCGAGGGGGAAATCAGCCCCAGCATTTT. Residues: CASSPRGGNQPQHF.

This chain links TRBV9 with TRBJ2-3; D might be TRBD1 (7 bases). Between the trimmed V and J ends, which lost 4 bases and 5 bases, there was a span of 17 bases. Germline V gene data show CDR1 as SGDLS and CDR2 as YYNGEE. The CDR3 consists of 15 residues. The DNA for the CDR3 is TGTGCCAGCAGCCCCCGGGCTCAGGGGGGAGATACGCAGTATTTT. Its translation: CASSPRAQGGDTQYF. Based on the CDR3 plus reference TRBV9 and TRBJ2-3, the full variable domain is DSGVTQTPKHLITATGQRVTLRCSPRSGDLSVYWYQQSLDQGLQFLIQYYNGEERAKGNILERFSAQQFPDLHSELNLSSLELGDSALYFCASSPRAQGGDTQYFGPGTRLTVL.

The chain joins TRBV9 to TRBJ1-2; the match to TRBD1 covers 7 bases. Germline values: CDR1 SGDLS, CDR2 YYNGEE. Germline trimming cut 3 bases from V and 0 bases from J; bases unmatched to any gene: 11. This CDR3 is built from 17 residues. CDR3 loop: CASSDNPGQWANYGYTF. The CDR3 coding sequence is TGTGCCAGCAGCGACAACCCGGGACAGTGGGCTAACTATGGCTACACCTTC.

CDR3 nucleotides: TGTGCCAGCAGCTCTAGCGGGAGTACGAACACCGGGGAGCTGTTTTTT. Translated: CASSSSGSTNTGELFF. J is TRBJ2-2 and V is TRBV11-2; 10 bases map to TRBD2. The CDR3 contains 16 residues. The V segment lost 4 bases and the J segment 0 bases; nucleotides outside the gene matches: 2. CDR1 SGHAT and CDR2 FQNNGV come from the germline V gene.

The chain is built from TRBV7-8 and TRBJ2-3; no clear D. This CDR3 has 15 residues. V lost 5 bases and J lost 2, with 14 bases in between. The germline gives CDR1 SGHVS, CDR2 FQNEAQ. Here the CDR3 DNA reads TGTGCCAGCAGCCGCCCCGTGGGCTACACAGATACGCAGTATTTT. Translation gives CASSRPVGYTDTQYF. The full variable domain, its missing parts supplied by reference TRBV7-8 and TRBJ2-3, is GAGVSQSPRYKVAKRGQDVALRCDPISGHVSLFWYQQALGQGPEFLTYFQNEAQLDKSGLPSDRFFAERPEGSVSTLKIQRTQQEDSAVYLCASSRPVGYTDTQYFGPGTRLTVL.

The chain has TRBV6-5 and TRBJ1-2; D is unclear. Germline CDR1 reads MNHEY; CDR2 reads SVGAGI. The CDR3 is 12 residues long. Trimming left V 2 bases short and J 8 bases short, with 9 bases between. The CDR3 nucleotides are TGTGCCAGCAGTTACCCCAATGAGGGCTACACCTTC. Residues: CASSYPNEGYTF.

The rearrangement uses TRBV5-4 and TRBJ2-3; 8 bases map to TRBD2. Germline V CDR1 and CDR2: SGHNT, YYREEE (reference sequence). J was trimmed by 6 bases and V by 0 bases; bases with no gene match: 9. The CDR3 loop spans 16 amino acids. Written as DNA, the CDR3 is TGTGCCAGCAGCTTGGGAGCGGGGGCCCTCGGGGATACGCAGTATTTT. This codes for CASSLGAGALGDTQYF. The entire variable domain, with the rest obtained from reference TRBV5-4 and TRBJ2-3, is as follows: ETGVTQSPTHLIKTRGQQVTLRCSSQSGHNTVSWYQQALGQGPQFIFQYYREEENGRGNFPPRFSGLQFPNYSSELNVNALELDDSALYLCASSLGAGALGDTQYFGPGTRLTVL.

This chain joins TRBV13 and TRBJ2-7; D is possibly TRBD2 (5 bases). The germline V and J ends were trimmed by 5 bases and 2 bases, with 19 bases remaining between them. Germline CDR1 and CDR2: PRHDT and FYEKMQ (reference sequence). The CDR3 runs 16 residues. CDR3 DNA sequence: TGTGCCAGCAGCGCCGGCGGAATCGCGAGGGCCTACGAGCAGTACTTC. It is translated as CASSAGGIARAYEQYF.

The chain is built from TRBV30 and TRBJ2-2, with 12 nucleotides matching TRBD2. Germline lookup yields CDR1 GTSNPN and CDR2 SVGIG (reference sequence). Unmatched junction bases numbered 6, after V lost 2 bases and J lost 11 bases. This CDR3 is 14 amino acids long. This chain's CDR3 is CAWSPTSGSLELFF. DNA of the CDR3: TGTGCCTGGAGTCCGACTAGCGGGAGCCTTGAGCTGTTTTTT. Using reference TRBV30 and TRBJ2-2 for the parts outside the CDR3, the full variable domain is SQTIHQWPATLVQPVGSPLSLECTVEGTSNPNLYWYRQAAGRGLQLLFYSVGIGQISSEVPQNLSASRPQDRQFILSSKKLLLSDSGFYLCAWSPTSGSLELFFGEGSRLTVL.

The chain joins TRBV28 to TRBJ1-5; 9 nucleotides match TRBD1. V trimming: 5 bases; J trimming: 1 base; junction bases outside the gene matches: 6. The CDR3 has 16 amino acids. Per the germline V gene, CDR1 is MDHEN and CDR2 is SYDVKM. CDR3 nucleotides: TGTGCCAGCAGTAAAACAGGGGGCGCGAGCAATCAGCCCCAGCATTTT. Protein sequence: CASSKTGGASNQPQHF.

The chain joins TRBV19 to TRBJ1-1; D is possibly TRBD1 (6 bases). Germline values: CDR1 LNHDA, CDR2 SQIVND (reference sequence). V lost 3 bases and J 4 bases, leaving 9 bases between the germline ends. This CDR3 comprises 13 residues. The CDR3 DNA reads TGTGCCAGTAGTATTCTAGGGGGCACTGAAGCTTTCTTT. This sequence encodes CASSILGGTEAFF.

This clone was counted a single time. The gene calls are TRBV25-1 and TRBJ2-1; TRBD2 matches at 11 bases. In germline, CDR1 is MGHDK, CDR2 SYGVNS. There are 15 residues in the CDR3. With V trimmed by 3 bases and J by 7 bases, 5 bases remained unmatched. CDR3 protein: CASSDQTSGRNEQFF. The CDR3 bases are TGTGCCAGCAGTGATCAAACTAGCGGGAGAAATGAGCAGTTCTTC.

Written as DNA, the CDR3 is TGTGCCAGCGTCGGACTCGGCACCGGGGAGCTGTTTTTT. Its protein product is CASVGLGTGELFF. The J gene is TRBJ2-2, the V gene TRBV6-5, with D maybe TRBD2 (5 bases). The CDR3 runs 13 residues. The germline CDR1 and CDR2 sequences are MNHEY and SVGAGI. The V end lost 8 bases, the J end lost 4 bases, and 11 bases lay between the germline ends.

There are a few counts of this clone. V usage is TRBV29-1 and J usage is TRBJ2-7; D gene ambiguous. The CDR3 totals 13 residues. V was trimmed by 4 bases and J by 2 bases, leaving 12 bases between them. Germline V CDR1 and CDR2: SQVTM, ANQGSEA. CDR3 in DNA: TGCAGCGTTGGAATAAGCTTCGCCTACGAGCAGTACTTC. Residues: CSVGISFAYEQYF.

This clone was observed a few times. V gene TRBV5-4 combines with J gene TRBJ2-2, with 10 bases aligning to TRBD2. CDR1 and CDR2 (germline): SGHNT, YYREEE (reference sequence). There are 15 residues in the CDR3. V gave up 5 bases and J gave up 6 bases; unmatched junction bases: 7. CDR3 bases: TGTGCCAGCAGATTTAGCGGGAGGACCCCCGGGGAGCTGTTTTTT. Its translation: CASRFSGRTPGELFF.

This chain links TRBV19 with TRBJ1-2; D might be TRBD1 (5 bases). The V end lost 5 bases, the J end lost 3 bases, and 13 bases lay between the germline ends. The CDR3 runs to 14 residues. Germline V gene data show CDR1 as LNHDA and CDR2 as SQIVND (reference sequence). Here the CDR3 reads CASSGQGNHYGYTF. CDR3 DNA sequence: TGTGCCAGTAGTGGTCAGGGAAATCACTATGGCTACACCTTC.

This clone appeared a few times. The limits of the CDR3 on the DNA are not certain, so only TCRdb's listed CDR3 is given. CDR3 amino acids: CASSFPVWGSGNTLYF. The V gene is TRBV5-6, the J gene TRBJ1-3; the D segment call TRBD1 is taken from the table without a DNA check. Ends included, the CDR3 has 16 residues. The germline gives CDR1 SGHDT, CDR2 YYEEEE.

This clone came up many times. The chain links TRBV5-5 to TRBJ2-7; 9 positions agree with TRBD2. V lost 0 bases, J lost 6 bases, and 7 bases stayed unmatched. CDR1 and CDR2 from the germline V gene are SGHKS and YYEKEE (reference sequence). The CDR3 has 15 amino acids. CDR3 region: CASSLGAGGPSEQYF. The DNA for the CDR3 is TGTGCCAGCAGCTTGGGTGCGGGAGGGCCATCCGAGCAGTACTTC.